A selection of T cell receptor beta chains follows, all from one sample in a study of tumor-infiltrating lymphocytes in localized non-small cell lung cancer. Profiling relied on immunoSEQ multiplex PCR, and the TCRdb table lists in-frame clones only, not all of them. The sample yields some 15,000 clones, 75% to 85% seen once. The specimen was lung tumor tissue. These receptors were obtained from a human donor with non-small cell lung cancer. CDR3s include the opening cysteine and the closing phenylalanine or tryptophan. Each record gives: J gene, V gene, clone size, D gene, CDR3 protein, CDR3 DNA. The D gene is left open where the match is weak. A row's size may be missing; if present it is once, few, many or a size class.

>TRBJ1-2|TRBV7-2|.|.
CASSLASRGLYGYTF
TGTGCCAGCAGCTTAGCGTCCAGGGGCCTCTATGGCTACACCTTC
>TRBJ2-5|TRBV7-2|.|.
CASSLETREQYF
TGTGCCAGCAGCTTAGAGACTAGAGAGCAGTACTTC
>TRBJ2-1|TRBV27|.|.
CASSLVGNEQFF
TGTGCCAGCAGTTTAGTTGGTAATGAGCAGTTCTTC
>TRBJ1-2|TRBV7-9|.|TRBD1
CASSSRQGDGYTF
TGTGCCAGCAGCTCCCGACAGGGGGATGGCTACACCTTC
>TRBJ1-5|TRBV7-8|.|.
CASSLLIQGGQPQHF
TGTGCCAGCAGCTTATTAATCCAGGGCGGTCAGCCCCAGCATTTT
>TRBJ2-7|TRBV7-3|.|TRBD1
CASSLLSDRGSYEQYF
TGTGCCAGCAGCTTACTATCGGACAGGGGGTCCTACGAGCAGTACTTC
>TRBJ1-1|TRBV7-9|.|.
CASSPKWTANTEAFF
TGTGCCAGCAGCCCTAAATGGACGGCGAACACTGAAGCTTTCTTT
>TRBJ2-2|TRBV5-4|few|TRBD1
CASSRAGTVNTGELFF
TGTGCCAGCAGCAGGGCCGGGACAGTGAACACCGGGGAGCTGTTTTTT
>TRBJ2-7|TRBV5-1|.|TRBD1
CASSYTGTGLTYEQYF
TGCGCCAGCAGTTACACCGGGACAGGGCTTACCTACGAGCAGTACTTC
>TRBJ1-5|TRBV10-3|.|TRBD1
CAIRPGTDSNQPQHF
TGTGCCATCAGACCCGGGACAGATAGCAATCAGCCCCAGCATTTT
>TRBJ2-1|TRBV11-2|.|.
CASSLRDDSSYNEQFF
TGTGCCAGCAGCCTAAGGGACGACAGCTCCTACAATGAGCAGTTCTTC
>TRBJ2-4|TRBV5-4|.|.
CASSSWAERDIQYF
TGTGCCAGCAGCTCGTGGGCCGAGCGGGACATTCAGTACTTC
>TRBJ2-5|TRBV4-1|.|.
CASSRPAGETQYF
TGCGCCAGCAGCCGTCCCGCAGGGGAGACCCAGTACTTC
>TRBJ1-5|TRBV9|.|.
CASSVSDNRNQPQHF
TGTGCCAGCAGCGTCTCGGACAACCGCAATCAGCCCCAGCATTTT
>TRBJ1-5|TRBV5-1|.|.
CASSLDSPYNQPQHF
TGCGCCAGCAGCTTGGACAGCCCGTACAATCAGCCCCAGCATTTT